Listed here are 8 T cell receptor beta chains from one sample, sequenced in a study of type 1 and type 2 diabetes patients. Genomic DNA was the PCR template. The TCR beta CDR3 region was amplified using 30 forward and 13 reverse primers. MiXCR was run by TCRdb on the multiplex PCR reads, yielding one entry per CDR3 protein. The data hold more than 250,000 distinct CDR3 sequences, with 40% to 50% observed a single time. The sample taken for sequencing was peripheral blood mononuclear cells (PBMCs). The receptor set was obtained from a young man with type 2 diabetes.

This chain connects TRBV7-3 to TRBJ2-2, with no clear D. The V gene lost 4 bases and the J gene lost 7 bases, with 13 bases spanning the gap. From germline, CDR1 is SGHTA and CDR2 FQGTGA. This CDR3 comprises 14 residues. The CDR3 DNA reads TGTGCCAGCAGCTACGGGCCCGGAGACGGGGAGCTGTTTTTT. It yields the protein CASSYGPGDGELFF.

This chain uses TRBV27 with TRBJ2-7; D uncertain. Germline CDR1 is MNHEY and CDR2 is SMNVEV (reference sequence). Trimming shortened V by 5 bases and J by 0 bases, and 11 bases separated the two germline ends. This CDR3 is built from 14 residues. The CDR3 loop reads CASSRTGSSYEQYF. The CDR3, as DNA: TGTGCCAGCAGTCGGACGGGCAGCTCCTACGAGCAGTACTTC.

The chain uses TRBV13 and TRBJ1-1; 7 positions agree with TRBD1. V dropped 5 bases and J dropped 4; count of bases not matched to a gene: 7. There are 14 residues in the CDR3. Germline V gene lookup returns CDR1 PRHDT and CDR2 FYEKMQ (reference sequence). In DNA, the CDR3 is TGTGCCAGCAGCCGGGACAGTCAGGGCACTGAAGCTTTCTTT. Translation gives CASSRDSQGTEAFF.

CDR3 nucleotides: TGCGCCAGCAGTGGGATACCCTACACCGGGGAGCTGTTTTTT. Its translation is CASSGIPYTGELFF. The chain employs TRBV10-1 and TRBJ2-2; no clear D gene. The CDR3 covers 14 residues. From germline, CDR1 is WNHNN and CDR2 SYGVQD (reference sequence). The V end was cut by 4 bases, the J end by 3 bases, with 9 bases between.

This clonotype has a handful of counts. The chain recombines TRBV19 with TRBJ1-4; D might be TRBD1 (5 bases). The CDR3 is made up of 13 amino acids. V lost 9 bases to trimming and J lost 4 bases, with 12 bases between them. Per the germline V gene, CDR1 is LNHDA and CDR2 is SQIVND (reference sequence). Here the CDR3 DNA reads TGTGCCAGCAACGACAGAGATAATGAAAAACTGTTTTTT. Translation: CASNDRDNEKLFF.

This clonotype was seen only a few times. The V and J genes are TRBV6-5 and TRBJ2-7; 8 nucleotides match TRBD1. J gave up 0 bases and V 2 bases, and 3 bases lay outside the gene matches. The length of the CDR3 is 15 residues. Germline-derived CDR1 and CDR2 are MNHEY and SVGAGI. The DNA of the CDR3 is TGTGCCAGCAGTTACGTTGGGACAGGCTCCTACGAGCAGTACTTC. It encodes CASSYVGTGSYEQYF.

Here the CDR3 reads CSVEERSEAFF. CDR3 DNA: TGCAGCGTTGAGGAACGCTCTGAAGCTTTCTTT. The rearrangement joins TRBV29-1 to TRBJ1-1, with no clear D. Germline assignment: CDR1 SQVTM and CDR2 ANQGSEA. The CDR3 is made up of 11 amino acids. The V end was cut by 3 bases, the J end by 6 bases, with 8 bases between.

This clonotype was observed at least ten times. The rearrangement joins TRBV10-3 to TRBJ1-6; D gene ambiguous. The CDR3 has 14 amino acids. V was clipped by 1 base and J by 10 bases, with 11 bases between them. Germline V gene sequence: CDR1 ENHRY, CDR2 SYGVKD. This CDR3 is CAISEYAGSSPLHF. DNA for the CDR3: TGTGCCATCAGTGAGTATGCGGGGTCCTCACCCCTCCACTTT.